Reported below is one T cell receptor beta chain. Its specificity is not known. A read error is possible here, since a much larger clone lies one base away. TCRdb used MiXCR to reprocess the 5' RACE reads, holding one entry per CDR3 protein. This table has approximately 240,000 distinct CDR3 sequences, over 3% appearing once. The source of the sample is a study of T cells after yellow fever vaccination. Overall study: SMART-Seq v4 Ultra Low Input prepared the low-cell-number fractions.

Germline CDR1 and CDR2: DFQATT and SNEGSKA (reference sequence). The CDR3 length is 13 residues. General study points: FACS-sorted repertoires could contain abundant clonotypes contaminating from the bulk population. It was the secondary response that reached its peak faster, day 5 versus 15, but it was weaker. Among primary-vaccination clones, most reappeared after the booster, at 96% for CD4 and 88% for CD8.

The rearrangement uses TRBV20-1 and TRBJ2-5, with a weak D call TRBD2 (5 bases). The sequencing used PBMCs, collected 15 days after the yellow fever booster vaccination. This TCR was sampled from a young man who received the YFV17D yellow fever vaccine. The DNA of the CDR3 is TGCAGTGCTAGGGTGGAGGTTCGAGAGACCGAGTACTTC. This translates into CSARVEVRETEYF.